Shown below are 24 T cell receptor beta chains from a single sample sequenced in a study of blood T cell repertoires in COVID-19 (dated by TCRdb to 2020 to 2022). Library preparation was by the immunoSEQ multiplex PCR assay. The source is immuneACCESS, and TCRdb retained only in-frame sequences with V and J called. Part of the clones is not carried over; for the studies checked, unresolved V genes explain less than half of this, and the remainder is unexplained. In this sample the table shows around 390,000 clones, approximately 90% of which occur a single time. Together, the top ten hold roughly 10% of the sample. The source material was PBMCs or T cells enriched from blood (not recorded which). All receptors derive from a woman between 45 and 65 years old who had recovered from COVID-19.

The chain employs TRBV7-2 and TRBJ2-5; 9 bases line up with TRBD2. The CDR3 loop spans 15 amino acids. V gave up 1 base and J gave up 5 bases; unmatched junction bases: 5. Per germline, CDR1 SGHTA and CDR2 FQGNSA. The CDR3 bases are TGTGCCAGCAGCTTAGTGCGGGGGGGCCGGGAGACCCAGTACTTC. Amino acids: CASSLVRGGRETQYF.

CDR3 DNA sequence: TGTGCCACCTGGCCGGGGGACAGGGACTACGAGCAGTACTTC. This gives the protein CATWPGDRDYEQYF. V gene TRBV28 combines with J gene TRBJ2-7, with 9 positions matching TRBD1. This CDR3 is 14 amino acids long. Looked up from germline, CDR1 is MDHEN and CDR2 is SYDVKM. The junction had 10 bases not matched to a gene; V was cut back by 10 bases and J by 3 bases.

The chain carries TRBV24-1 and TRBJ1-2; no firm D call. Between the trimmed V and J ends, which lost 4 bases and 5 bases, there was a span of 13 bases. Looked up from germline, CDR1 is KGHDR and CDR2 is SFDVKD. The CDR3 extends over 14 amino acids. This CDR3 is CATSEPSYGYGYTF. CDR3 sequence (DNA): TGTGCCACCAGTGAACCAAGCTACGGGTATGGCTACACCTTC.

This chain links TRBV7-2 with TRBJ1-2; D is unresolved. The CDR3 runs to 14 residues. Trimming left V 4 bases short and J 7 bases short, with 16 bases between. CDR1 is SGHTA and CDR2 is FQGNSA in the germline V gene. CDR3 region: CASSYGSAGSGYTF. As DNA, the CDR3 is TGTGCCAGCAGCTACGGGAGCGCGGGGTCTGGCTACACCTTC.

The chain uses TRBV7-2 and TRBJ1-1, with D perhaps matching TRBD1 (6 bases). Germline values: CDR1 SGHTA, CDR2 FQGNSA. This CDR3 comprises 11 residues. The V gene lost 5 bases and the J gene lost 8 bases, with 9 bases spanning the gap. CDR3 nucleotides: TGTGCCAGCAGCCGGACAGCCGAAGCTTTCTTT. Translated: CASSRTAEAFF.

The rearrangement joins TRBV6-2 or TRBV6-3 to TRBJ2-5; possibly TRBD2 for D (6 bases). V lost 2 bases, J lost 5 bases, and 15 bases lay in between. The CDR3 is 15 amino acids. Germline V gives CDR1 MNHEY, CDR2 SVGEGT. The CDR3 coding sequence is TGTGCCAGCAGTTACGAGGAGGGTACGATGGAGACCCAGTACTTC. It yields the protein CASSYEEGTMETQYF.

DNA for the CDR3: TGTGCCAGCAGTTTTTCCGGGACAGGGACCTATGGCTACACCTTC. Protein product: CASSFSGTGTYGYTF. The rearrangement uses TRBV6-5 and TRBJ1-2; 9 positions match TRBD1. V trimming: 4 bases; J trimming: 4 bases; junction bases outside the gene matches: 7. Germline CDR1 MNHEY, CDR2 SVGAGI. The CDR3 is 15 residues long.

The V and J genes are TRBV7-2 and TRBJ2-3, with a weak D call TRBD2 (5 bases). The CDR3 covers 16 residues. V lost 0 bases, J lost 8 bases, and 18 bases lay in between. CDR1 SGHTA and CDR2 FQGNSA come from the germline V gene. In DNA form, the CDR3 reads TGTGCCAGCAGCTTAGCGGCGGGCCCCGCGTTGGGTACGCAGTATTTT. Residues: CASSLAAGPALGTQYF.

This chain uses TRBV13 with TRBJ2-7, with D possibly matching TRBD2 (6 bases). This CDR3 contains 16 residues. The ends were cut back, 1 base at V and 0 bases at J, with 13 bases in the middle. Germline V gene lookup returns CDR1 PRHDT and CDR2 FYEKMQ (reference sequence). The CDR3 spells CASSLVRGLLSYEQYF. The CDR3, as DNA: TGTGCCAGCAGCTTAGTGCGGGGCCTCCTCTCCTACGAGCAGTACTTC.

V gene TRBV19 combines with J gene TRBJ2-1; D is possibly TRBD2 (6 bases). From germline, CDR1 is LNHDA and CDR2 SQIVND (reference sequence). Trimming removed 5 bases from V and 3 bases from J, with 14 bases in between. The CDR3 has 15 residues. DNA of the CDR3: TGTGCCAGTAGTGCGCCGGGACTGGGCTACAATGAGCAGTTCTTC. It translates to CASSAPGLGYNEQFF.

The genes are TRBV7-9 and TRBJ2-4, with D maybe TRBD1 (5 bases). V was clipped by 2 bases and J by 10 bases, with 12 bases between them. Per the germline V gene, CDR1 is SEHNR and CDR2 is FQNEAQ (reference sequence). This CDR3 region has 13 residues. CDR3 sequence: CASSLLTGRIQYF. Written as DNA, the CDR3 is TGTGCCAGCAGCTTACTTACAGGTCGGATTCAGTACTTC.

The count of this clone is one. The chain couples TRBV6-5 to TRBJ1-6; no clear D. CDR3 length: 15 residues. V was trimmed by 2 bases and J by 8 bases, leaving 13 bases between them. Per germline, CDR1 MNHEY and CDR2 SVGAGI. This CDR3 is CASSYVSGGYSPLHF. The CDR3 DNA reads as TGTGCCAGCAGTTACGTCTCTGGAGGGTATTCACCCCTCCACTTT.

This chain uses TRBV6-5 with TRBJ1-3; D call uncertain. Germline CDR1 MNHEY, CDR2 SVGAGI. Trimming cost V 2 bases and J 14 bases, with 13 bases left between them. This CDR3 spans 12 amino acids. The CDR3 sequence: CASSYGTAELYF. Written as DNA, the CDR3 is TGTGCCAGCAGTTACGGCACAGCTGAATTATATTTT.

This chain links TRBV7-9 with TRBJ1-3, with TRBD1 matching 7 bases. Looked up from germline, CDR1 is SEHNR and CDR2 is FQNEAQ (reference sequence). Trimming took 4 bases from V and 4 from J; bases not matched to a gene: 13. The CDR3 contains 17 residues. In DNA form, the CDR3 reads TGTGCCAGCAGCTCACGGAGGGATACAGGGGAGGGAAACACCATATATTTT. Its translation: CASSSRRDTGEGNTIYF. Full variable domain (outside the CDR3, taken from reference TRBV7-9 and TRBJ1-3): DTGVSQNPRHKITKRGQNVTFRCDPISEHNRLYWYRQTLGQGPEFLTYFQNEAQLEKSRLLSDRFSAERPKGSFSTLEIQRTEQGDSAMYLCASSSRRDTGEGNTIYFGEGSWLTVV.

The V and J genes are TRBV6-8 and TRBJ1-6, with TRBD1 as a possible D gene (6 bases). The V end was cut by 7 bases, the J end by 0 bases, with 13 bases between. Germline assignment: CDR1 MNHGY and CDR2 SAAAGT. There are 16 residues in the CDR3. As DNA, the CDR3 is TGTGCCAGCACCCCGGACAGAAGCTCCTATAATTCACCCCTCCACTTT. Residues: CASTPDRSSYNSPLHF.

This chain uses TRBV5-1 with TRBJ1-6, with D tentatively TRBD1 (5 bases). V dropped 4 bases and J dropped 8 bases, with 19 bases sitting between them. The germline gives CDR1 SGHRS, CDR2 YFSETQ. The CDR3 totals 16 residues. The CDR3 DNA is TGCGCCAGCAGCCCGGGGGTGACGGGTCTGGATTCACCCCTCCACTTT. Translated: CASSPGVTGLDSPLHF.

V and J are TRBV7-2 and TRBJ1-5; D is possibly TRBD1 (5 bases). The germline V and J ends were trimmed by 3 bases and 4 bases, with 22 bases remaining between them. Germline values: CDR1 SGHTA, CDR2 FQGNSA. CDR3 length: 18 residues. The CDR3 region is CASSLVVVQGASNQPQHF. In nucleotides, the CDR3 is TGTGCCAGCAGCTTGGTAGTTGTCCAGGGCGCCTCAAATCAGCCCCAGCATTTT.

The rearrangement links TRBV5-1 to TRBJ2-1; 7 bases align to TRBD2. Germline CDR1 is SGHRS and CDR2 is YFSETQ. The trim removed 0 bases at V and 5 bases at J, leaving 2 bases unmatched. The length of the CDR3 is 14 residues. The CDR3 sequence is CASSLAGGNNEQFF. The CDR3, as DNA: TGCGCCAGCAGCTTGGCGGGGGGAAACAATGAGCAGTTCTTC.

On this clone itself: The same CDR3 can be traced to other DNA sequences in this sample. The rearrangement uses TRBV27 and TRBJ1-5; D is ambiguous. The CDR3 is made up of 13 amino acids. V shed 3 bases and J shed 2 bases, with 5 bases lying between them. CDR1 is MNHEY and CDR2 is SMNVEV in the germline V gene (reference sequence). CDR3 nucleotides: TGTGCCAGCAGTTTGGCGGGCAATCAGCCCCAGCATTTT. Encoded protein: CASSLAGNQPQHF.

This clone was recorded a few times. The gene calls are TRBV6-5 and TRBJ1-6; 7 positions match TRBD1. Germline values: CDR1 MNHEY, CDR2 SVGAGI. After removal of 8 bases from V and 0 bases from J, the junction contained 4 bases not matched to a gene. The CDR3 is made up of 15 amino acids. CDR3 amino acids: CASSAGGSYNSPLHF. The DNA for the CDR3 is TGTGCCAGCTCGGCAGGGGGCTCCTATAATTCACCCCTCCACTTT.

Notes on this clone: The junction departs from the called germline gene at one end, perhaps through a read error. The J gene is TRBJ1-4, the V gene TRBV7-7, with D possibly matching TRBD1 (5 bases). CDR1 and CDR2 (germline): SSHAT, FNYEAQ (reference sequence). The length of the CDR3 is 15 residues. The CDR3 here is CASSRGRDGGEKLFF. CDR3 in DNA: TGTGCTAGCAGCCGAGGTCGGGACGGGGGTGAAAAACTGTTTTTT.

The V gene is TRBV10-3, the J gene TRBJ1-4, with 7 positions matching TRBD1. Per germline, CDR1 ENHRY and CDR2 SYGVKD. This CDR3 spans 16 amino acids. The V segment lost 11 bases and the J segment 0 bases; nucleotides outside the gene matches: 12. This CDR3 is CASRQGDLATNEKLFF. For the CDR3, the DNA is TGTGCCTCTCGACAGGGAGATTTGGCAACTAATGAAAAACTGTTTTTT.

The rearrangement uses TRBV5-6 and TRBJ2-7; 7 bases are a match to TRBD2. The length of the CDR3 is 15 residues. Unmatched junction bases numbered 8, after V lost 4 bases and J lost 1 base. Germline V gene data show CDR1 as SGHDT and CDR2 as YYEEEE. Written as DNA, the CDR3 is TGTGCCAGCAGCCCCATATCCGGGGGGTCCTACGAGCAGTACTTC. It specifies CASSPISGGSYEQYF.

The rearrangement joins TRBV6-5 to TRBJ1-1; perhaps TRBD1 as D (5 bases). Trimming removed 2 bases from V and 6 bases from J, with 10 bases in between. This CDR3 has 13 amino acids. From germline, CDR1 is MNHEY and CDR2 SVGAGI. The CDR3: CASSYPARAEAFF. DNA of the CDR3: TGTGCCAGCAGTTACCCCGCCAGGGCTGAAGCTTTCTTT.